This entry describes one T cell receptor (beta chain). Its specificity is unknown. This record belongs to a study of Ad26.COV2.S vaccination and SARS-CoV-2 variants. Study-level points and caveats: Analytic work on TCR breadth and depth might have understated the full extent of total T cell responses.

Sample treatment: around 19 received Ad26.COV2.S at low or high dose, single or two shots; about 5 received placebo; per-sample allocation not given. Day 63 after the first injection of vaccine or placebo was the sampling time. This CDR3 contains 13 residues. Trimming cost V 5 bases and J 7 bases, with 15 bases left between them. Germline CDR1 is SEHNR and CDR2 is FQNEAQ (reference sequence). Sequenced by immunoSEQ multiplex PCR; TCRdb stores in-frame clones only, minus some. There are about 320,000 clones in the sample; roughly 84% occur only once, and 1.5% to 2% lies in the top ten. The chain couples TRBV7-9 to TRBJ2-7; maybe TRBD2 (6 bases). This TCR was recovered from a person between 18 and 59 years old who received the Ad26.COV2.S COVID-19 vaccine or a placebo. The sequencing used peripheral blood, collected in a trial of Ad26.COV2.S vaccine versus placebo. The CDR3 loop is CASSPPREIEQYF. CDR3 DNA sequence: TGTGCCAGCAGCCCCCCCCGGGAGATTGAGCAGTACTTC.